Listed below are T cell receptor beta chains from one sample, sequenced in a study of blood T cells in healthy people across ages. TCRdb reprocessed the 5' RACE reads with MiXCR, giving one entry per CDR3 protein. The profile covers 500,000 to 650,000 distinct CDR3 sequences, with about 27% appearing a single time and about 3.9% taken by the ten largest. The same data also went into a second study, on T cells of mothers and their children.

Sequencing used blood. These receptors were collected from a boy between 2 and 15 years old in good health. Each CDR3 is given with its conserved first and last residue. D genes are given only for firm matches. Clone size appears in some rows only: once, few, many, or a class for an expanded clone.

j_call,v_call,d_call,clone_size,cdr3_nt,cdr3_aa
TRBJ2-7,TRBV7-6,NA,NA,TGTGCCAGCAGCTTATCTGCTTCGGATTGGACCGGCGGTTACTACGAGCAGTACTTC,CASSLSASDWTGGYYEQYF
TRBJ1-2,TRBV7-4,NA,NA,TGTGCCAGCAGCTTAGGCATTGCTAACTATGGCTACACCTTC,CASSLGIANYGYTF
TRBJ2-5,TRBV20-1,NA,few,TGCAGTGCTAGAGATCTTAGGAAGACCCAGTACTTC,CSARDLRKTQYF
TRBJ2-1,TRBV9,NA,NA,TGTGCCAGCAGCGACGCAGGCTCCTTCGATGAGCAGTTCTTC,CASSDAGSFDEQFF
TRBJ2-1,TRBV5-6,NA,few,TGTGCCAGCAGTGAGAGCCAATATGAGCAGTTCTTC,CASSESQYEQFF
TRBJ2-5,TRBV12-3/TRBV12-4,TRBD2,few,TGTGCCAGCAGGACTAGCGGGGGGGCAGAGACCCAGTACTTC,CASRTSGGAETQYF
TRBJ2-3,TRBV20-1,NA,NA,TGCAGTGCTAGAGATCAGGGGATTAGCACAGATACGCAGTATTTT,CSARDQGISTDTQYF
TRBJ2-1,TRBV25-1,TRBD1,NA,TGTGCCAGCAGTGCCATGGACAGGGGATACAATGAGCAGTTCTTC,CASSAMDRGYNEQFF
TRBJ2-5,TRBV14,NA,NA,TGTGCCAGCAGCCAAGGTATCGGGGGGCTCGGAGAGACCCAGTACTTC,CASSQGIGGLGETQYF
TRBJ1-2,TRBV12-3/TRBV12-4,NA,few,TGTGCCAGCAGTCCACACGGGGGAAATGGCTACACCTTC,CASSPHGGNGYTF
TRBJ2-7,TRBV12-3/TRBV12-4,NA,NA,TGTGCCAGCGGACGAACGAGAGGGGTCGGCTCCTACGAGCAGTACTTC,CASGRTRGVGSYEQYF
TRBJ2-5,TRBV27,TRBD1,NA,TGTGCCAGCAGTACACCGGGACAGCGAATAGAGACCCAGTACTTC,CASSTPGQRIETQYF
TRBJ2-7,TRBV21-1,NA,few,TGTGCCAGCAGCCAGGGACTAGCGGGGAGGCACGAGCAGTACTTC,CASSQGLAGRHEQYF
TRBJ2-2,TRBV7-3,NA,few,TGTGCCAGCAAGGGGGGCGCGAACACCGGGGAGCTGTTTTTT,CASKGGANTGELFF
TRBJ1-2,TRBV27,NA,few,TGTGCCAGCAGTTCCCTCCGGACAGTGAAATATGGCTACACCTTC,CASSSLRTVKYGYTF
TRBJ2-7,TRBV7-2,NA,NA,TGTGCCAGCAGCTTAAGTGTCCAGGGCGGGCAGTACTTC,CASSLSVQGGQYF
TRBJ2-5,TRBV10-2,TRBD1,few,TGCGCCAGCAGTACGGGACAGGCGAAAGAGACCCAGTACTTC,CASSTGQAKETQYF
TRBJ1-4,TRBV7-2,TRBD1,few,TGTGCCAGCAGCTTAGGGGGACAGGGGGATCGAAAACTGTTTTTT,CASSLGGQGDRKLFF
TRBJ1-6,TRBV7-9,NA,few,TGTGCCAGCAGCTTAAGGGCTTATAATTCACCCCTCCACTTT,CASSLRAYNSPLHF
TRBJ1-2,TRBV29-1,NA,few,TGCAGCGTTGAAGGGGGAACCGTCCGCGGCTACACCTTC,CSVEGGTVRGYTF
TRBJ1-1,TRBV6-2/TRBV6-3,NA,NA,TGTGCCAGCAGTTACTCTGGTGCGCTTGAAGCTTTCTTT,CASSYSGALEAFF
TRBJ1-2,TRBV6-5,NA,NA,TGTGCCAGCAGTCTACGGCCCCCCAGTGGAGGTAGTTTCGACTATGGCTACACCTTC,CASSLRPPSGGSFDYGYTF
TRBJ1-4,TRBV30,TRBD1,few,TGTGCCTGGAGTGGGACAGGGTCGAAACTGTTTTTT,CAWSGTGSKLFF
TRBJ1-4,TRBV7-9,NA,NA,TGTGCCAACAGCTTGGGCCAGACTAATGAAAAACTGTTTTTT,CANSLGQTNEKLFF
TRBJ2-7,TRBV12-3/TRBV12-4,TRBD2,NA,TGTGCCAGCAGTTTCCCCGGGAGGGGCGTCCACGAGCAGTACTTC,CASSFPGRGVHEQYF
TRBJ2-7,TRBV27,TRBD1,few,TGTGCCAGCAGTCCATGGACAGGAGCCTACGAGCAGTACTTC,CASSPWTGAYEQYF
TRBJ2-1,TRBV20-1,NA,NA,TGCAGTGGAAAGCAAACGACAGGACGGAGTGAGCAGTTCTTC,CSGKQTTGRSEQFF
TRBJ2-7,TRBV10-3,TRBD1,NA,TGTGCCGCTACTGGAGGACAGGGGGACGAGCAGTACTTC,CAATGGQGDEQYF
TRBJ1-2,TRBV12-5,NA,NA,TGTGCTAGTGGTTTCTCAGGGAACTATGGCTACACCTTC,CASGFSGNYGYTF
TRBJ2-1,TRBV6-2/TRBV6-3,TRBD2,NA,TGTGCCAGCAGTCCTGGACTAGCGGGAGGGGGGCAGTTCTTC,CASSPGLAGGGQFF
TRBJ2-7,TRBV7-9,NA,NA,TGTGCCAGCAGGCCCGGGACCCGCTACGAGCAGTACTTC,CASRPGTRYEQYF
TRBJ2-1,TRBV9,TRBD1,few,TGTGCCAGCAGCGTACAGGGACAGTCCTACAATGAGCAGTTCTTC,CASSVQGQSYNEQFF
TRBJ2-4,TRBV6-6,NA,NA,TGTGCCAGCAGCTCTCTGGGATGGGACAAAAACATTCAGTACTTC,CASSSLGWDKNIQYF
TRBJ2-5,TRBV5-4,TRBD1,NA,TGTGCCAGCAGCGCGCCACAGGGGCGCCAAGAGACCCAGTACTTC,CASSAPQGRQETQYF
TRBJ1-2,TRBV5-1,NA,many,TGCGCCAGCTCCGACAACTATGGCTACACCTTC,CASSDNYGYTF
TRBJ2-1,TRBV5-5,NA,NA,TGTGCCAGCAGCTGGGGACCTCCGAAGATCCACAATGAGCAGTTCTTC,CASSWGPPKIHNEQFF
TRBJ2-3,TRBV15,NA,few,TGTGCCACCAGCACGCGGTATACGCAGTATTTT,CATSTRYTQYF
TRBJ1-3,TRBV20-1,NA,NA,TGCAGTGCAAGGGATAGGGTCACCTCTGGAAACACCATATATTTT,CSARDRVTSGNTIYF
TRBJ2-5,TRBV9,NA,NA,TGTGCCAGCAGCGTAGAGGGAGGACTCCAAGAGACCCAGTACTTC,CASSVEGGLQETQYF
TRBJ2-4,TRBV7-2,NA,NA,TGTGCCAGCAGCGGGGACGGAGGCATTCAGTACTTC,CASSGDGGIQYF
TRBJ2-7,TRBV5-1,NA,few,TGCGCCAGCAGCCCGGACGGAACATACGAGCAGTACTTC,CASSPDGTYEQYF
TRBJ2-2,TRBV6-5,NA,NA,TGTGCCAGCAGTTACCATCCCCCCACGAGAGGCACCGGGGAGCTGTTTTTT,CASSYHPPTRGTGELFF
TRBJ2-1,TRBV29-1,TRBD1,NA,TGCAGCGTTGGCCACAGGGGGGACAATGAGCAGTTCTTC,CSVGHRGDNEQFF
TRBJ2-1,TRBV20-1,TRBD2,NA,TGCAGTGCTAGTTCCCTAGCGGGGGCGTACAATGAGCAGTTCTTC,CSASSLAGAYNEQFF
TRBJ2-7,TRBV6-6,NA,NA,TGTGCCAGCACCCTGGGTGGGGGCGGGAACTACGAGCAGTACTTC,CASTLGGGGNYEQYF
TRBJ2-1,TRBV6-1,NA,few,TGTGCCAGCAGTGACCCGCACAATGAGCAGTTCTTC,CASSDPHNEQFF
TRBJ2-7,TRBV7-6,NA,NA,TGTGCCAGCAGCTTAGGTGCTAGTGCGGACGAGCAGTACTTC,CASSLGASADEQYF
TRBJ2-5,TRBV29-1,NA,NA,TGCAGCGTTGAAGAAGTTGTCAGCCAAGAGACCCAGTACTTC,CSVEEVVSQETQYF
TRBJ2-7,TRBV6-6,NA,NA,TGTGCCAGCAGAGAGCAAACCGGGCCCCTCTACGAGCAGTACTTC,CASREQTGPLYEQYF
TRBJ2-7,TRBV5-1,NA,few,TGCGCCAGCTCTAGGGCCCGAGGGGAGCAGTACTTC,CASSRARGEQYF